The TCR beta chain described here comes from a study of blood T cells in healthy people across ages. The study, taken as a whole, reports: Naive T cell percentage strongly correlated with TCR beta diversity. The recorded TCR beta diversity per million T cells decreased in a roughly linear manner with age.

Primed by a sample-barcoded 5' primer and a J-beta primer mix, a second PCR proceeded for 7 to 11 cycles. Each cDNA molecule was tagged by a template-switch adaptor that had 12 random nucleotides. TCRdb re-analysed the 5' RACE reads in MiXCR, keeping a single row per CDR3 protein. The sample records 1.5 million to 2 million distinct CDR3 sequences, roughly a third being singletons. The CDR3 extends over 14 amino acids. Trimming stripped 7 bases from V and 0 bases from J, with 12 bases between. Germline CDR1 and CDR2: MNHNY and SVGAGI (reference sequence). The individuals who served as donors were healthy Caucasians living in Russia, aged roughly 6 to 95. This clonotype was seen a few times. The antigen is not known.

The chain links TRBV6-6 to TRBJ2-5; maybe TRBD2 (6 bases). The clonotype was recovered from a woman in her twenties or thirties in good health. Material: blood. CDR3 in amino acids: CASNSGPYQETQYF. CDR3 nucleotide sequence: TGTGCCAGCAATAGCGGCCCCTACCAAGAGACCCAGTACTTC.